This T cell receptor (beta chain) was found in a study of beta chain features in type 1 diabetes. General observations from the study: All four CD4+ subsets from Type 1 diabetes patients carried moderately but significantly shorter TCRB CDR3s. A pattern of fewer insertions and more deletions at VDJ junctions was seen in type 1 diabetes patients. PCR might favor shorter templates, equally in patients and controls.

Cell sorting via CD45RO/CCR7/CD25/CD127/CD95/CD27 was performed to obtain CD4+ naive, central memory, regulatory and stem cell-like memory cells. Purity above 95% was achieved in all sorted populations. TCRB transcripts that were expressed got sequenced, as all of the isolated RNA had been reverse transcribed. Profiled with immunoSEQ multiplex PCR; TCRdb holds only in-frame clones, not every one. The sample lists about 170,000 clones, less than 9.5% seen once, with 0.94% in the top ten. Germline values: CDR1 DFQATT, CDR2 SNEGSKA (reference sequence). V shed 0 bases and J shed 7 bases, with 4 bases lying between them. The CDR3 is 10 amino acids. In the case of this clone: Its antigen is not identified.

Sequenced material: central memory CD4+ T cells from blood. The TCR originated in a woman aged 40 to 50 with type 1 diabetes. The chain links TRBV20-1 to TRBJ2-7; unclear D gene. In DNA form, the CDR3 reads TGCAGTGCTAGAGATCTTGAGCAGTACTTC. It is translated as CSARDLEQYF.